This TCR beta chain was identified during a study of blood T cell repertoires in COVID-19. Study-wide context: Sample material is recorded as cDNA or gDNA derived from T cells, B-cell-depleted T cells, or PBMCs.

Membership in each cohort depended on participant-reported clinical history. Donors of Cohort 3 who recovered were those that had two negative PCRs, clearance, or symptom resolution. The CDR3 extends over 15 amino acids. Per the study methods: Estimated nucleated cell counts came from reference gene primer amplification. The method was immunoSEQ multiplex PCR; TCRdb's version includes in-frame clones alone and lacks a portion of them. Clone size and V and J calls were adopted from that table, with D and trimming inferred from the DNA. The sample contains hundreds of thousands of clones, around 89% of which appear only once.

Specimen: PBMCs or T cells enriched from blood (not recorded which). The rearrangement uses TRBV21-1 and TRBJ1-6. TRBV21-1 is a known pseudogene. This clonotype originated in a woman between 35 and 50 years old who had recovered from COVID-19. The CDR3 DNA reads as TGTGCCAGCAGCGGGGGGGGAGGGAACAATTCACCCCTCCACTTT. It yields the protein CASSGGGGNNSPLHF.